This is a list of T cell receptor beta chains from one sample in a study of T cell repertoires in aging, cancer and after chemotherapy. MiXCR was run by TCRdb on the multiplex PCR reads, yielding one entry per CDR3 protein. The sample has 8,500 to 10,000 distinct CDR3 sequences; about two fifths are singletons. What was sequenced was blood. These receptors came from a human donor in good health. The CDR3 runs from the conserved cysteine through the conserved F or W. A D gene is named only where the DNA matches it firmly. Not all rows give a size; the values are once, few, many and, for expanded clones, a class.

j_call d_call clone_size v_call cdr3_nt cdr3_aa
TRBJ2-3 NA NA TRBV12-3/TRBV12-4 TGTGCCAGCAGTTTACAGGGGAGCACAGATACGCAGTATTTT CASSLQGSTDTQYF
TRBJ2-7 NA NA TRBV7-2 TGTGCCAGCAGCGTGACCTACGAGCAGTACTTC CASSVTYEQYF
TRBJ2-1 NA NA TRBV20-1 TGCAGTGCTAGGACCGGGGCAGACAACAATGAGCAGTTCTTC CSARTGADNNEQFF
TRBJ2-7 NA medium-sized TRBV29-1 TGCAGCGTTGACCCCCTCGGTGACGGCGAGCAGTACTTC CSVDPLGDGEQYF
TRBJ2-1 NA NA TRBV20-1 TGCAGTGCTAGAAAGGCTAGGACTTCCTACAATGAGCAGTTCTTC CSARKARTSYNEQFF
TRBJ2-7 NA NA TRBV29-1 TGCAGCGTTGAAGGCCTGGAAACCTACGAGCAGTACTTC CSVEGLETYEQYF
TRBJ1-1 TRBD1 medium-sized TRBV29-1 TGCAGCGTCAAGGGACAGGCGAACACTGAAGCTTTCTTT CSVKGQANTEAFF
TRBJ2-7 NA medium-sized TRBV29-1 TGCAGCGTTTGTACAGGGGCGGGAGCGCACTACGAGCAGTACTTC CSVCTGAGAHYEQYF
TRBJ2-7 NA NA TRBV5-1 TGCGCCAGCGTCCAAAGGCCAGAGTCCTTCGGCTACGAGCAGTACTTC CASVQRPESFGYEQYF
TRBJ2-3 NA NA TRBV6-6 TGTGCCAGCAGTTACTCGGGCAGAGATACGCAGTATTTT CASSYSGRDTQYF
TRBJ2-2 TRBD2 NA TRBV11-1 TGTGCCAGCAGCGCAGGACTAGCGGGAGGTGCCGGGGAGCTGTTTTTT CASSAGLAGGAGELFF
TRBJ2-6 TRBD2 NA TRBV6-2/TRBV6-3 TGTGCCAGCACCCCTCGGGGGGCTGGGGCCAACGTCCTGACTTTC CASTPRGAGANVLTF
TRBJ2-1 NA NA TRBV5-5 TGTGTCAGCAGCTTGGGGCAGAATGCTTACAATGAGCAGTTCTTC CVSSLGQNAYNEQFF
TRBJ2-6 NA NA TRBV6-2/TRBV6-3 TGTGCCAGCAGTTTCGACAGCTCTGGGGCCAACGTCCTGACTTTC CASSFDSSGANVLTF
TRBJ2-3 NA medium-sized TRBV29-1 TGCAGCGCCGACCGGCCTCCCGGGGATACGCAGTATTTT CSADRPPGDTQYF
TRBJ1-4 NA few TRBV19 TGTGCCAGTAGTATCGGCGGGAATAGGGGTGAAAAACTGTTTTTT CASSIGGNRGEKLFF
TRBJ2-6 TRBD1 NA TRBV30 TGTGCCTGGAGCCCTCCGGGACAGGAGGCCTACTCTGGGGCCAACGTCCTGACTTTC CAWSPPGQEAYSGANVLTF
TRBJ2-7 NA NA TRBV7-9 TGTGCCAGCAGCTCCTCGGACAGTAGGGGCTACGAGCAGTACTTC CASSSSDSRGYEQYF
TRBJ1-5 NA NA TRBV6-1 TGTGCCAGCAGCCGCAATCAGCCCCAGCATTTT CASSRNQPQHF
TRBJ2-3 NA medium-sized TRBV27 TGTGCCAGCAGTTTAGGTGGATTTAGCACAGATACGCAGTATTTT CASSLGGFSTDTQYF
TRBJ2-5 TRBD2 NA TRBV11-2 TGTGCCAGCAGTTTATCCGGGACTAGCGGGAGTCTTCAAGAGACCCAGTACTTC CASSLSGTSGSLQETQYF
TRBJ2-1 TRBD1 NA TRBV19 TGTGCCAGTAGTATTTTTACAGGGGGCCCCTACAATGAGCAGTTCTTC CASSIFTGGPYNEQFF